The 19 T cell receptor beta chains given below trace back to one sample, sequenced in a study of shared clonotypes between healthy human individuals. Libraries were prepared by immunoSEQ multiplex PCR; TCRdb keeps only in-frame clonotypes and omits some of them. The sample has roughly 1 million clones, around 78% seen once. Sequences were obtained from memory CD4+ T cells from PBMCs. Described subset: CD45RA-negative fraction. These receptors were collected from a man aged 18 to 30 in good health. Some clones in this sample may be carry-over from other donors' samples.

The V gene is TRBV28, the J gene TRBJ2-7; 9 nucleotides line up with TRBD1. The CDR3 has 17 residues. The germline gives CDR1 MDHEN, CDR2 SYDVKM. V gave up 7 bases and J gave up 3 bases; unmatched junction bases: 16. The CDR3 DNA reads as TGTGCCAGCACCCTTCACCGGTGGGGGACAGGGAGCTACGAGCAGTACTTC. The encoded protein is CASTLHRWGTGSYEQYF.

DNA of the CDR3: TGTGCCAGCAGTTCTATCCGGGCGGGCGGGAGAAGGGCCGGGGAGCTGTTTTTT. This sequence encodes CASSSIRAGGRRAGELFF. This rearrangement joins TRBV28 to TRBJ2-2, with 7 bases identical to TRBD2. V dropped 4 bases and J dropped 6; count of bases not matched to a gene: 17. CDR1 and CDR2 from the germline V gene are MDHEN and SYDVKM. The CDR3 is made up of 18 amino acids.

Note on this clone: This CDR3 is also generated by other DNA sequences in the sample. The chain is built from TRBV5-1 and TRBJ1-2, with 10 nucleotides matching TRBD1. Germline lookup yields CDR1 SGHRS and CDR2 YFSETQ. CDR3 size: 13 residues. V lost 4 bases, J lost 3 bases, and 0 bases stayed unmatched. The CDR3 sequence is CASSGQGDYGYTF. DNA of the CDR3: TGCGCCAGCAGCGGACAGGGGGACTATGGCTACACCTTC.

This chain joins TRBV6-5 and TRBJ2-5, with TRBD2 as a possible D gene (5 bases). The germline V gene encodes CDR1 MNHEY and CDR2 SVGAGI. Between the trimmed V and J ends, which lost 5 bases and 2 bases, there was a span of 12 bases. This CDR3 has 14 amino acids. CDR3 in amino acids: CASSRNEGQETQYF. In nucleotides, the CDR3 is TGTGCCAGCAGTCGCAATGAGGGTCAAGAGACCCAGTACTTC.

J is TRBJ1-1 and V is TRBV28; D call uncertain. Deletions cut 9 bases from V and 0 bases from J, with 8 bases between. From germline, CDR1 is MDHEN and CDR2 SYDVKM. The CDR3 runs to 12 residues. In nucleotides, the CDR3 is TGTGCCAGTATGGATGTGAACACTGAAGCTTTCTTT. Its translation: CASMDVNTEAFF.

This rearrangement joins TRBV11-2 to TRBJ2-7, with a weak D call TRBD1 (6 bases). Per the germline V gene, CDR1 is SGHAT and CDR2 is FQNNGV. CDR3 length: 12 amino acids. V lost 5 bases and J 8 bases, leaving 13 bases between the germline ends. This CDR3 reads CASSEQGNKQYF. For the CDR3, the DNA is TGTGCCAGCAGCGAGCAGGGGAATAAGCAGTACTTC.

Comments on this clone: One base away lies a much larger clone, so this may be a sequencing read error. The J gene is TRBJ2-7, the V gene TRBV5-6; tentative D call: TRBD1 (6 bases). Germline CDR1 SGHDT, CDR2 YYEEEE. V was clipped by 2 bases and J by 6 bases, with 12 bases between them. The CDR3 is made up of 13 amino acids. The CDR3 is CASSFSGVGEQYF. The CDR3 coding sequence is TGTGCCAGCAGCTTTTCAGGGGTTGGCGAGCAGTACTTC.

The chain is built from TRBV14 and TRBJ2-7, with D perhaps matching TRBD1 (6 bases). This CDR3 region has 16 residues. Germline V lookup: CDR1 SGHDN, CDR2 FVKESK. V lost 0 bases to trimming and J lost 7 bases, with 19 bases between them. The CDR3 DNA is TGTGCCAGCAGCCAAGATCTTTTGAGGGGGATCAGGGAGCAGTACTTC. Protein sequence: CASSQDLLRGIREQYF.

Notes on this clone: A much larger clone differs from this one at a single base, so this may be a read error. Other DNA variants within this sample encode the same CDR3. Written as DNA, the CDR3 is TGCGCCAGCAGCTTGGCCTACGAGCAGTACTTC. It translates to CASSLAYEQYF. The genes are TRBV5-1 and TRBJ2-7; D remains unclear. Germline values: CDR1 SGHRS, CDR2 YFSETQ. V lost 0 bases and J lost 2, with 0 bases in between. The CDR3 contains 11 residues.

This clone was found once. The J gene is TRBJ1-1, the V gene TRBV7-3; tentatively, D is TRBD1 (5 bases). Trimming removed 0 bases at V and 10 bases at J, with 12 bases between. CDR3 length: 13 residues. CDR1 is SGHTA, CDR2 FQGTGA, per germline. In nucleotides, the CDR3 is TGTGCCAGCAGCTTAACAGGGGTAGGATCAGCTTTCTTT. Its translation is CASSLTGVGSAFF.

This chain links TRBV6-5 with TRBJ2-2, with D unclear. In germline, CDR1 is MNHEY, CDR2 SVGAGI. Trimming took off 10 bases at V and 0 bases at J, with 12 bases between the two ends. This CDR3 comprises 14 residues. CDR3 amino acids: CATSARTNTGELFF. The CDR3 DNA follows: TGTGCCACCTCCGCAAGAACGAACACCGGGGAGCTGTTTTTT.

This clone was seen once. V gene TRBV6-6 combines with J gene TRBJ2-7; D is unresolved. The CDR3 totals 15 residues. Trimming left V 5 bases short and J 6 bases short, with 20 bases between. Germline CDR1 reads MNHNY; CDR2 reads SVGAGI (reference sequence). The DNA for the CDR3 is TGTGCCAGCAGTCGACGGGCGGCGACGGTGGTCGAGCAGTACTTC. Translated: CASSRRAATVVEQYF.

This clone turned up a few times. V usage is TRBV11-2 and J usage is TRBJ1-1, with D maybe TRBD1 (5 bases). CDR1 is SGHAT and CDR2 is FQNNGV in the germline V gene. Deletions cut 0 bases from V and 4 bases from J, with 9 bases between. This CDR3 has 14 amino acids. The CDR3 region is CASSLEGRGTEAFF. The CDR3 nucleotides read TGTGCCAGCAGCTTAGAGGGAAGGGGCACTGAAGCTTTCTTT.

The J gene is TRBJ2-5, the V gene TRBV6-6; 8 bases are shared with TRBD2. The J call may be in error: the DNA end matches TRBJ2-7 better. The CDR3 loop spans 15 amino acids. The germline V gene has CDR1 MNHNY and CDR2 SVGAGI (reference sequence). Written as DNA, the CDR3 is TGTGCCAGCAGTTACTCAGCGGGAGTAGGCTACGAGCAGTACTTC. Residues: CASSYSAGVGYEQYF.

A few counts support this clone. The chain employs TRBV27 and TRBJ1-5; D may be TRBD1 (6 bases). The CDR3 has 15 amino acids. V dropped 4 bases and J dropped 2 bases, with 12 bases sitting between them. Germline-derived CDR1 and CDR2 are MNHEY and SMNVEV (reference sequence). CDR3 nucleotides: TGTGCCAGCAGTTCCAGACAGGTACGCAATCAGCCCCAGCATTTT. It is translated as CASSSRQVRNQPQHF.

This chain uses TRBV6-1 with TRBJ2-7; a possible D gene is TRBD1 (5 bases). The V end was cut by 2 bases, the J end by 2 bases, with 10 bases between. CDR1 and CDR2 (germline): MNHNS, SASEGT. CDR3 size: 14 residues. The DNA of the CDR3 is TGTGCCAGCAGTGAATGGGGCCTAGCCTACGAGCAGTACTTC. Translation: CASSEWGLAYEQYF.

This clone was counted between two and nine times. This rearrangement joins TRBV5-6 to TRBJ2-5; no clear D. Trimming shortened V by 4 bases and J by 5 bases, and 12 bases separated the two germline ends. Per the germline V gene, CDR1 is SGHDT and CDR2 is YYEEEE. The CDR3 consists of 13 residues. CDR3 DNA: TGTGCCAGCAGCACCGGACCCTTTGAGACCCAGTACTTC. It specifies CASSTGPFETQYF.

J is TRBJ2-5 and V is TRBV6-5, with 9 nucleotides matching TRBD1. V lost 6 bases and J lost 2; bases outside the gene matches: 4. The CDR3 length is 14 residues. The germline CDR1 and CDR2 sequences are MNHEY and SVGAGI. The chain's CDR3 is CASRLGTGQETQYF. CDR3 DNA: TGTGCCAGCAGGTTGGGGACAGGGCAAGAGACCCAGTACTTC.

The gene calls are TRBV7-3 and TRBJ2-7, with 14 bases matching TRBD2. This CDR3 spans 18 amino acids. From germline, CDR1 is SGHTA and CDR2 FQGTGA. The V and J ends lost 1 base and 3 bases, in that order; junction bases with no gene match: 8. The CDR3, as DNA: TGTGCCAGCAGCTTAAAGGCGGTTGGACTAGCGGGAGGCTACGAGCAGTACTTC. Residues: CASSLKAVGLAGGYEQYF.